This paragraph covers one TCR beta chain sequence. This clonotype showed up many times. Its antigen is not yet known. No much larger clone is present one base from it, and per-base qualities are unavailable. Receptors were amplified or captured by 5' RACE. The sequencer was a NextSeq 500. To correct for sequencing error and PCR bias, the TCR library protocol tagged individual cDNA molecules with unique molecular identifiers. TCR alpha and beta chains were both sequenced, and the abundances of alpha and beta sequences in each sample were closely correlated with each other. Per the original workflow: Decombinator V4 was used to annotate the V gene, J gene and CDR3 of the TCR sequences. Expanded TCRs were defined as changing significantly between any two time points under a Poisson model with p below 0.0001. TCR abundances were normalised to the total number of TCRs sequenced in each sample and reported as counts per million. TRAV1-2 paired with TRAJ12, TRAJ20 or TRAJ33 defined MAIT TCRs, while TRAV10 paired with TRAJ18 defined iNKT TCRs. A search of VDJdb, accessed on 1 November 2021, was run for TCRs annotated to CMV, EBV and SARS-CoV-2, with TCRs annotated for multiple antigens excluded. In TCRdb, the public reads were trimmed at Q25 with fastp and aligned with MiXCR, with productive beta chains retained. Duplicate CDR3 protein sequences are folded into a single record with the most common DNA and genes. The V and J calls here are based on TCRdb, not the publication. This sample has about 48,000 distinct CDR3 sequences in its table, and more than 6.5% of those were observed once. The top ten clonotypes cover roughly 5.9% of the sample.

The record originates from a study of early T cells in non-severe SARS-CoV-2 infection (dated by TCRdb to the early 2020s). A note on the overall study: TCR sequencing used bulk RNA from unsorted whole blood, so alpha and beta chains could not be paired.

Results and caveats for the whole study, not just this receptor: VDJdb matching was skewed toward anti-spike CD8 responses, so virus-specific expansions were likely underestimated and private and CD4 specificities were missed.

Ends trimmed: V by 6 bases, J by 3 bases; bases unmatched to a gene: 4. In the germline V gene (reference sequence), CDR1 corresponds to WNHNN and CDR2 to SYGVQD. The CDR3 runs 15 amino acids, cysteine and phenylalanine included. Only the CDR3 portion is preserved as DNA: 45 bases, with reading frame beginning at the first base. This was a case-control study nested in a cohort of healthcare workers in London, UK, who had nasopharyngeal swab PCR tests and blood samples taken every week. Healthcare workers were recruited during the week of the UK lockdown, between 23 and 31 March 2020, and followed weekly for up to roughly 15 weeks.

The V and J segments used are TRBV10-1 and TRBJ2-1; 11 bases in between match TRBD2. The TCR was taken from an adult who was a healthcare worker with PCR-confirmed SARS-CoV-2 infection or an uninfected control (not recorded which). Source material: whole blood. For the CDR3, the sequence is CASSRLAGNYNEQFF. The bases read TGCGCCAGCAGCAGACTAGCGGGGAACTACAATGAGCAGTTCTTC.